One sample yielded the 17 T cell receptor beta chains listed below, sequenced in a study of blood T cell repertoires in COVID-19 (dated by TCRdb to between 2020 and 2021). Libraries were constructed by the immunoSEQ multiplex PCR assay. Held by TCRdb, this immuneACCESS table contains in-frame sequences only and omits some clones. Under half of the omission traces to an unresolved V gene where checked; the cause of the rest is unknown. The sample data list more than 350,000 clones, and 80% to 90% of these were observed just once. The ten largest clones represent about 9.4% of the sample. The sequencing input was PBMCs or T cells enriched from blood (not recorded which). Source of these receptors: a woman aged 50 to 60 who had recovered from COVID-19.

The chain combines TRBV3-1 (or the pseudogene TRBV3-2) with TRBJ1-5; 9 bases line up with TRBD1. V shed 0 bases, J shed 7 bases, and the junction held 4 bases outside the gene matches. The length of the CDR3 is 15 residues. Germline V gives CDR1 LGHDT, CDR2 YNNKEL (reference sequence). The CDR3 reads CASSQDGTGKQPQHF. In DNA form, the CDR3 reads TGTGCCAGCAGCCAAGATGGGACAGGGAAGCAGCCCCAGCATTTT.

The chain recombines TRBV7-3 with TRBJ2-3, with D unclear. CDR1 and CDR2 (germline): SGHTA, FQGTGA. V gave up 5 bases and J gave up 5 bases, with 5 bases separating them. CDR3 length: 11 amino acids. The CDR3 loop is CASSTGDTQYF. CDR3 coding DNA: TGTGCCAGCAGCACGGGAGATACGCAGTATTTT.

The chain carries TRBV6-5 and TRBJ1-2; possibly TRBD1 for D (5 bases). Germline V gene sequence: CDR1 MNHEY, CDR2 SVGAGI. V was trimmed by 6 bases and J by 1 base, leaving 12 bases between them. The CDR3 loop spans 14 amino acids. The CDR3 region is CASSPGGNNYGYTF. The DNA for the CDR3 is TGTGCCAGCAGCCCCGGGGGAAATAACTATGGCTACACCTTC.

The chain employs TRBV20-1 and TRBJ2-1; 9 positions agree with TRBD2. The CDR3 is made up of 14 amino acids. V shed 3 bases, J shed 2 bases, and the junction held 2 bases outside the gene matches. Germline CDR1 and CDR2: DFQATT and SNEGSKA (reference sequence). The CDR3 DNA follows: TGCAGTGCTAGTCCTAGCGGGGCCTACAATGAGCAGTTCTTC. Its protein is CSASPSGAYNEQFF.

This chain connects TRBV9 to TRBJ1-4; 7 nucleotides agree with TRBD1. CDR3 length: 16 amino acids. The V gene end was trimmed by 4 bases and the J gene end by 4 bases; junction bases not matched to a gene: 10. Germline loops: CDR1 SGDLS, CDR2 YYNGEE. The CDR3 spells CASSQAGGQNNEKLFF. The CDR3 DNA follows: TGTGCCAGCAGCCAAGCGGGGGGACAGAATAATGAAAAACTGTTTTTT.

This sequence joins TRBV10-1 and TRBJ2-5; D remains unclear. The CDR3 has 14 residues. The germline V and J ends were trimmed by 4 bases and 0 bases, with 9 bases remaining between them. Per germline, CDR1 WNHNN and CDR2 SYGVQD (reference sequence). CDR3 in DNA: TGCGCCAGCAGTGGAGGAGAGTACCAAGAGACCCAGTACTTC. Translating it yields CASSGGEYQETQYF.

The chain recombines TRBV5-6 with TRBJ2-1; TRBD2 agrees at 12 bases. Germline CDR1 SGHDT, CDR2 YYEEEE. The CDR3 loop spans 15 amino acids. J was trimmed by 10 bases and V by 0 bases; bases with no gene match: 5. The CDR3 sequence: CASSLALAGGEEQFF. The DNA for the CDR3 is TGTGCCAGCAGCTTGGCACTAGCGGGGGGCGAGGAGCAGTTCTTC.

CDR3 sequence: CASSRWDRDTGELFF. CDR3 DNA: TGTGCCAGTAGTAGATGGGACAGGGACACCGGGGAGCTGTTTTTT. The chain couples TRBV19 to TRBJ2-2; 9 bases match TRBD1. Trimming at V came to 4 bases and at J to 3 bases, leaving 3 bases not matched to a gene. The CDR3 has 15 residues. CDR1 and CDR2 from the germline V gene are LNHDA and SQIVND (reference sequence).

This clone was seen more than once but under ten times. J is TRBJ1-2 and V is TRBV12-3 or TRBV12-4; 7 bases fit TRBD1. The CDR3 is made up of 12 amino acids. After removal of 6 bases from V and 5 bases from J, the junction contained 3 bases not matched to a gene. This CDR3 reads CASSSGQYGYTF. Here the CDR3 DNA reads TGTGCCAGCAGCTCGGGACAGTATGGCTACACCTTC.

The V call is TRBV5-1, the J call TRBJ2-3; 8 nucleotides agree with TRBD2. Germline V CDR1 and CDR2: SGHRS, YFSETQ. Trimming removed 0 bases from V and 3 bases from J; junction bases left unmatched: 6. The CDR3 length is 16 residues. The DNA for the CDR3 is TGCGCCAGCAGCTTGGTACCCGGGGGGGCGACAGATACGCAGTATTTT. This encodes CASSLVPGGATDTQYF.

The gene calls are TRBV27 and TRBJ2-5; D perhaps matches TRBD1 (5 bases). There are 12 residues in the CDR3. Between the trimmed V and J ends, which lost 5 bases and 5 bases, there was a span of 9 bases. Germline V lookup: CDR1 MNHEY, CDR2 SMNVEV (reference sequence). CDR3 amino acids: CASSPPGETQYF. CDR3 bases: TGTGCCAGCAGTCCCCCAGGGGAGACCCAGTACTTC.

The rearrangement links TRBV5-6 to TRBJ1-5, with 7 nucleotides matching TRBD1. The ends lost 1 base at V and 6 bases at J; junction bases unmatched: 7. Germline V gene data show CDR1 as SGHDT and CDR2 as YYEEEE. The CDR3 is 15 amino acids. CDR3 protein: CASSLRSGGPQPQHF. For the CDR3, the DNA is TGTGCCAGCAGCTTGAGGTCAGGGGGGCCTCAGCCCCAGCATTTT.

This clone was seen a few times. At one boundary the junction diverges from the germline segment, which might be a read error. This rearrangement joins TRBV5-1 to TRBJ1-2, with TRBD1 as a possible D gene (6 bases). Germline CDR1 and CDR2: SGHRS and YFSETQ. The CDR3 is 12 residues long. In nucleotides, the CDR3 is TGCGCCAGCAGCCCATCACAGGGTACGCCGCTTTTC. This translates into CASSPSQGTPLF.

This sequence joins TRBV5-6 and TRBJ2-5; 8 nucleotides agree with TRBD2. The V and J ends lost 0 bases and 4 bases, in that order; junction bases with no gene match: 14. CDR3 length: 18 amino acids. Germline V CDR1 and CDR2: SGHDT, YYEEEE. The CDR3, as DNA: TGTGCCAGCAGCTTGGACTTTAGGGCACTAGCGGCCCCAGAGACCCAGTACTTC. This codes for CASSLDFRALAAPETQYF.

This clone was detected only a few times. The chain couples TRBV14 to TRBJ2-5, with a possible D match to TRBD2 (6 bases). The germline V gene encodes CDR1 SGHDN and CDR2 FVKESK. The length of the CDR3 is 15 residues. V gave up 4 bases and J gave up 0 bases, with 12 bases separating them. This CDR3 reads CASSPQEGYQETQYF. Here the CDR3 DNA reads TGTGCCAGCAGCCCGCAGGAGGGGTACCAAGAGACCCAGTACTTC.

This clone was recorded only once. V is TRBV4-3 and J is TRBJ1-2; TRBD1 is a possible D gene (5 bases). The CDR3 is 15 amino acids. V gave up 0 bases and J gave up 4 bases, with 12 bases separating them. In germline, CDR1 is LGHNA, CDR2 YSLEER. The CDR3, as DNA: TGCGCCAGCAGCCAAGATTGGCAGGGTAGCTATGGCTACACCTTC. Protein: CASSQDWQGSYGYTF.

V gene TRBV9 combines with J gene TRBJ1-2, with TRBD1 matching over 10 bases. The germline gives CDR1 SGDLS, CDR2 YYNGEE. The CDR3 is 15 residues long. Trimming removed 4 bases from V and 2 bases from J; junction bases left unmatched: 5. CDR3 bases: TGTGCCAGCAGCCCCAAGACAGGGGGCAACTATGGCTACACCTTC. Its translation is CASSPKTGGNYGYTF. Drawing the rest from reference TRBV9 and TRBJ1-2, the complete variable domain is DSGVTQTPKHLITATGQRVTLRCSPRSGDLSVYWYQQSLDQGLQFLIQYYNGEERAKGNILERFSAQQFPDLHSELNLSSLELGDSALYFCASSPKTGGNYGYTFGSGTRLTVV.